This TCR beta chain was recorded in a study of post-analysis software for immune sequencing data. CDR1 is GTSNPN, CDR2 SVGIG, per germline (reference sequence). This CDR3 region has 15 residues. The V gene lost 0 bases and the J gene lost 4 bases, with 13 bases spanning the gap. The authors incorporated unique molecular identifiers into the TCR beta cDNA libraries. Each CDR3 protein is one row after TCRdb ran MiXCR on the PCR reads. The sample has 750,000 to 900,000 distinct CDR3 sequences, about 43% seen once. Study-level results: A handful of TRBV segments, including TRBV5-6, TRBV5-1 and TRBV20-1, were more frequent in patients than controls.

Details on this clonotype: The antigen remains unidentified.

The clonotype was recovered from a girl between 5 and 17 years old with multiple sclerosis. Sequenced sample: blood. The rearrangement uses TRBV30 and TRBJ1-5; the D gene is possibly TRBD1 (6 bases). The CDR3 spells CAWSVSGGRNQPQHF. CDR3 DNA: TGTGCCTGGAGTGTATCTGGGGGCCGTAATCAGCCCCAGCATTTT.